This TCR delta chain was found in a study of gamma-delta chains in newborns, infants, children. Study-level background: Microbial exposure reportedly drives polyclonal innate γδ T cell expansion after birth.

This clone was counted between two and nine times. TCRdb reprocessed the reads using CATT. The table includes 9,000 to 13,000 delta-chain clones, roughly 8% detected once. The CDR3 spans 19 residues. Germline CDR1 and CDR2: GEAIGNYY and EKD. V lost 0 bases to trimming and J lost 0 bases; unmatched junction nucleotides: 4. The clonotype comes from a child who was a newborn, infant or young child, either healthy, febrile or measles-vaccinated (not recorded which). The chain couples TRDV2 to TRDJ3; 10 bases line up with TRDD3. The specimen sequenced was blood. The CDR3 DNA follows: TGTGCCTGTGACACCCTTACTGGGGGATCCTCCTGGGACACCCGACAGATGTTTTTC. Translating it yields CACDTLTGGSSWDTRQMFF.